This record covers a single TCR beta chain. The antigen is unknown. The treatment: around 19 received Ad26.COV2.S at low or high dose, single or two shots; roughly five received placebo; per-sample allocation not given. The study sampled participants on day 63 after the first vaccine or placebo injection. This record comes from a study of Ad26.COV2.S vaccination and SARS-CoV-2 variants. Study-level background: The authors gave Ad26.COV2.S intramuscularly, either once or twice 56 days apart.

Study-wide findings and caveats: Vaccine and placebo recipients had similar non-spike TCR breadth. After vaccination, reports described spike-specific CD8+ and CD4+ T cell responses as showing substantial breadth. The study found higher spike-specific TCR breadth in vaccine than placebo recipients.

The protocol was immunoSEQ multiplex PCR, while the TCRdb copy is restricted to in-frame clones and leaves out a portion. The sample lists roughly 300,000 clones; around 90% were seen once. Sequences were derived from peripheral blood, sampled in a trial of Ad26.COV2.S vaccine versus placebo. The TCR was taken from a person between 18 and 65 years old who received the Ad26.COV2.S COVID-19 vaccine or a placebo.

The CDR3 coding sequence is TGTGCCAGTAGTTCTGGACAGGGAGAACAGAACACTGAAGCTTTCTTT. Translated, it gives CASSSGQGEQNTEAFF. V usage is TRBV19 and J usage is TRBJ1-1, with TRBD1 matching 8 bases. Germline V gives CDR1 LNHDA, CDR2 SQIVND (reference sequence). The CDR3 length is 16 residues. V gave up 5 bases and J gave up 1 base; unmatched junction bases: 9.